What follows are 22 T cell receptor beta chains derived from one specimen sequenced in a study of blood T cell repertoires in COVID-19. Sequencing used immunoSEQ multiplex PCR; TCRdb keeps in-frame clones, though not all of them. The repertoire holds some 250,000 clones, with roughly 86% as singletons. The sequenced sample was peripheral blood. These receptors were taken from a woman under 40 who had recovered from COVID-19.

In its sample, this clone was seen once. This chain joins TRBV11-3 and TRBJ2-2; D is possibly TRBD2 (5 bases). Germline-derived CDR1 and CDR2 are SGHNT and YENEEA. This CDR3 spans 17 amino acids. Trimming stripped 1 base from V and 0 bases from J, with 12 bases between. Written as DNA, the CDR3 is TGTGCCAGCAGCTTAGGGGCGGGCAGAGCGAACACCGGGGAGCTGTTTTTT. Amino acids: CASSLGAGRANTGELFF.

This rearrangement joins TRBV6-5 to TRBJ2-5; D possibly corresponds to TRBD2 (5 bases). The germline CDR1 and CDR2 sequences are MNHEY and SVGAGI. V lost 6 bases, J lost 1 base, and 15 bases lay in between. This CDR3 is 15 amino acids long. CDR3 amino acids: CASRPQRPLQETQYF. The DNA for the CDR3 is TGTGCCAGCAGGCCACAGCGGCCGCTCCAAGAGACCCAGTACTTC.

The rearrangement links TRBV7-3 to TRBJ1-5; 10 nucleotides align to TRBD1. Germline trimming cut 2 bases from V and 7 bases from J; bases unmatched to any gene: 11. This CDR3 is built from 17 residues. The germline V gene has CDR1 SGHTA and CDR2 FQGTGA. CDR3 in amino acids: CASSLERQGAVSQPQHF. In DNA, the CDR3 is TGTGCCAGCAGCTTAGAGCGACAGGGGGCGGTGTCGCAGCCCCAGCATTTT.

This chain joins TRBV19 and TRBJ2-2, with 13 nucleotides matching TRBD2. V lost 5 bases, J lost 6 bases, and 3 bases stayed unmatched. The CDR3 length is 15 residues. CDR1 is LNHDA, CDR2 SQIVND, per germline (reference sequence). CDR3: CASSLTSGGAGELFF. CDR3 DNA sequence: TGTGCCAGTAGTCTAACTAGCGGGGGGGCCGGGGAGCTGTTTTTT.

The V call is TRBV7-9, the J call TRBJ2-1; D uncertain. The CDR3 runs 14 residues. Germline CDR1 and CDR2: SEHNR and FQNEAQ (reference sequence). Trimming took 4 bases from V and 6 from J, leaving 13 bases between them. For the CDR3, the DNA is TGTGCCAGCAGCTACGCCCGGGTCCCCAATGAGCAGTTCTTC. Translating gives CASSYARVPNEQFF. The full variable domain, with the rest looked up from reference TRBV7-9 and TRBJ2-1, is DTGVSQNPRHKITKRGQNVTFRCDPISEHNRLYWYRQTLGQGPEFLTYFQNEAQLEKSRLLSDRFSAERPKGSFSTLEIQRTEQGDSAMYLCASSYARVPNEQFFGPGTRLTVL.

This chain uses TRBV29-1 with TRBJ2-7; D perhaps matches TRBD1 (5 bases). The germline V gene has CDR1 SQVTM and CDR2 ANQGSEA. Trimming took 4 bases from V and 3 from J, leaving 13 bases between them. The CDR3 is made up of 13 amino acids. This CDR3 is CSVAAGKYYEQYF. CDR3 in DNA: TGCAGCGTTGCCGCAGGGAAGTACTACGAGCAGTACTTC.

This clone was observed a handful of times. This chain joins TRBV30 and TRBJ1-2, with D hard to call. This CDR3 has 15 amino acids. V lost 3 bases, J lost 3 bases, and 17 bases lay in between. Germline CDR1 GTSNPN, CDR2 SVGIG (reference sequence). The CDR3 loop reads CAWRAGLAFYYGYTF. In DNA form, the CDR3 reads TGTGCCTGGAGGGCCGGACTCGCCTTTTACTATGGCTACACCTTC. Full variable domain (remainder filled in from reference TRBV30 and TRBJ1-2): SQTIHQWPATLVQPVGSPLSLECTVEGTSNPNLYWYRQAAGRGLQLLFYSVGIGQISSEVPQNLSASRPQDRQFILSSKKLLLSDSGFYLCAWRAGLAFYYGYTFGSGTRLTVV.

The DNA for the CDR3 is TGCGCCAGCTCCCGGGAGAACAGGGGTAATTCACCCCTCCACTTT. This codes for CASSRENRGNSPLHF. This chain uses TRBV10-1 with TRBJ1-6; 7 positions agree with TRBD1. Germline V gene data show CDR1 as WNHNN and CDR2 as SYGVQD (reference sequence). The CDR3 is 15 residues long. The junction had 10 bases not matched to a gene; V was cut back by 8 bases and J by 6 bases.

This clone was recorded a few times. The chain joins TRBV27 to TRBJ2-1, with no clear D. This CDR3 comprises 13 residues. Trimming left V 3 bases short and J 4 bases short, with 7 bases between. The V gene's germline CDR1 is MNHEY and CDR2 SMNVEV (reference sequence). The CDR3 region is CASSFSRYNEQFF. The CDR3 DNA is TGTGCCAGCAGTTTCTCCAGGTACAATGAGCAGTTCTTC.

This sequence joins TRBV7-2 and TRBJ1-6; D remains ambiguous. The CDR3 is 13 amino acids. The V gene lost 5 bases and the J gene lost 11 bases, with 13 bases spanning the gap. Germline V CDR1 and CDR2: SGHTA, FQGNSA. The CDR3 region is CASSPNRVTPLHF. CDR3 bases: TGTGCCAGCAGCCCCAATCGCGTCACACCCCTCCACTTT.

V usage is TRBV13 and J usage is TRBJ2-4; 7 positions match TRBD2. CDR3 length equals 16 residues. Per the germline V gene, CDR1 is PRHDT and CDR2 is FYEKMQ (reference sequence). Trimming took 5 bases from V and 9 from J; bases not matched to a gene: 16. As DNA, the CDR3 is TGTGCCAGCAGCCTCCGACCGGGGGGAGGCCTCGGCATTCAGTACTTC. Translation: CASSLRPGGGLGIQYF.

The CDR3, as DNA: TGCGCCAGCAGCTTGAGCCAGGATCGTTCACCCCTCCACTTT. This sequence encodes CASSLSQDRSPLHF. J is TRBJ1-6 and V is TRBV5-1, with D unclear. Germline loops: CDR1 SGHRS, CDR2 YFSETQ. V dropped 1 base and J dropped 9 bases, with 11 bases sitting between them. The CDR3 is made up of 14 amino acids.

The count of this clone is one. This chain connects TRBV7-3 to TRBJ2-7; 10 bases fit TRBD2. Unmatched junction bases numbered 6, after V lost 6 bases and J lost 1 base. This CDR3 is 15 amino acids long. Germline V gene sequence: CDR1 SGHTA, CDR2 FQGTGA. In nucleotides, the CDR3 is TGTGCCAGCAGTCCTAGCGGGGGCAATTCCTACGAGCAGTACTTC. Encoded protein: CASSPSGGNSYEQYF.

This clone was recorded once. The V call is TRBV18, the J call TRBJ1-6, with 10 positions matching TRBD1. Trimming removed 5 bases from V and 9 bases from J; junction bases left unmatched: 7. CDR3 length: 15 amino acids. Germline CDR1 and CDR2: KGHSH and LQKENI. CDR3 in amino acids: CASSGSGTGVSPLHF. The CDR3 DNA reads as TGTGCCAGCTCAGGATCCGGGACAGGGGTTTCACCCCTCCACTTT.

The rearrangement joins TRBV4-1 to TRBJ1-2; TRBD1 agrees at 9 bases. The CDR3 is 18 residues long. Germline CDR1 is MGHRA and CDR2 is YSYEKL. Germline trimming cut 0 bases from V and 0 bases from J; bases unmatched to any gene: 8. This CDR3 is CASSQDPPRQGANYGYTF. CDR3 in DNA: TGCGCCAGCAGCCAAGATCCCCCTAGACAGGGGGCTAACTATGGCTACACCTTC.

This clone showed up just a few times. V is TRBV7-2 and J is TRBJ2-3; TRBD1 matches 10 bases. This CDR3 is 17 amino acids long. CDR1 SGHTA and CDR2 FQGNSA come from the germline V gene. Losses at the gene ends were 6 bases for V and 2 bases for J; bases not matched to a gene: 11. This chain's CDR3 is CASRTPGTGANTDTQYF. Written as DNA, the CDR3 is TGTGCCAGCAGGACTCCCGGGACAGGGGCCAACACAGATACGCAGTATTTT.

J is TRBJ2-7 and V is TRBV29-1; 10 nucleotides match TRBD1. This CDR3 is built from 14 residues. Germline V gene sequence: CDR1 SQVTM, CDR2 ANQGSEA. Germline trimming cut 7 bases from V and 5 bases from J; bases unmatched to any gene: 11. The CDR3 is CSAGYGTGVNEQYF. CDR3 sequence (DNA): TGCAGCGCCGGTTACGGGACAGGGGTCAACGAGCAGTACTTC.

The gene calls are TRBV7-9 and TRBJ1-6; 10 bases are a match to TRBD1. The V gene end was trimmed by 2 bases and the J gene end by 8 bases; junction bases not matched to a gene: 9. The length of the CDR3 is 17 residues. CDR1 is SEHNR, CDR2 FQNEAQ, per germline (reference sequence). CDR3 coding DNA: TGTGCCAGCAGCTTATACGCCGGGACAGGGGCATATTCACCCCTCCACTTT. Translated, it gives CASSLYAGTGAYSPLHF.

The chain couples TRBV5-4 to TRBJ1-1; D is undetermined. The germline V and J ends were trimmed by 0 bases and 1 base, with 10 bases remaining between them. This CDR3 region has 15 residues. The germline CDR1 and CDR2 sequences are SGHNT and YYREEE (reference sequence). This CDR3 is CASSLGSPRNTEAFF. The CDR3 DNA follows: TGTGCCAGCAGCTTGGGGTCCCCCAGGAACACTGAAGCTTTCTTT.

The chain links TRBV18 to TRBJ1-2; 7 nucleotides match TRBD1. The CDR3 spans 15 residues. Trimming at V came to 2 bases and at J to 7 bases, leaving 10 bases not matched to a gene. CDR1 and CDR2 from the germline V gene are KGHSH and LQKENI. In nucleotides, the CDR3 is TGTGCCAGCTCACCAGAGTTGCAGGGGGTCCGTGGCTACACCTTC. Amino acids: CASSPELQGVRGYTF. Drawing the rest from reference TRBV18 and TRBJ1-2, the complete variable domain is NAGVMQNPRHLVRRRGQEARLRCSPMKGHSHVYWYRQLPEEGLKFMVYLQKENIIDESGMPKERFSAEFPKEGPSILRIQQVVRGDSAAYFCASSPELQGVRGYTFGSGTRLTVV.

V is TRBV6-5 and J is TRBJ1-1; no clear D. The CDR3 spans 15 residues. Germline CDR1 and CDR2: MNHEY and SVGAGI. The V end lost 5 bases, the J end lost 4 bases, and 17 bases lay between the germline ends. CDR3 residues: CASSRVVFGGTEAFF. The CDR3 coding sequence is TGTGCCAGCAGTCGCGTGGTGTTCGGAGGCACTGAAGCTTTCTTT.

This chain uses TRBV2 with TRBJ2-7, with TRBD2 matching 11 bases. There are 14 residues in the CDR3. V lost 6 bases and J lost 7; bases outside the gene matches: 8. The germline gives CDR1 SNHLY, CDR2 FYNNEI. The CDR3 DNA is TGTGCCAGCAGCTTACTAGCGGGGGCGGGAGAGCAGTACTTC. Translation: CASSLLAGAGEQYF.